Sequencing of this T cell receptor beta chain was carried out in a study of early T cells in non-severe SARS-CoV-2 infection. In the study overall: RNA in bulk from unsorted whole blood was sequenced, and chains were unpaired.

Germline CDR1 SQVTM, CDR2 ANQGSEA. The V and J ends lost 7 bases and 7 bases, in that order; junction bases with no gene match: 9. CDR3 length equals 12 residues. Study results and caveats: VDJdb matches were skewed toward anti-spike CD8 T cell responses.

The table lists this clonotype with a few counts. As yet, its antigen is unknown. Unique molecular identifiers tagged individual cDNA molecules. TCRdb fed the 5' RACE reads into MiXCR, producing one record per CDR3 protein. This repertoire shows fewer than 130,000 distinct CDR3 sequences, over 9.5% found once; its top ten account for 3% to 4.5%. The source of this sequence is an adult who was a healthcare worker with PCR-confirmed SARS-CoV-2 infection or an uninfected control (not recorded which). The chain couples TRBV29-1 to TRBJ1-2; 7 bases match TRBD1. Sequencing was performed on whole blood, taken at baseline. CDR3 amino acids: CSATGTDSGYTF. In DNA form, the CDR3 reads TGCAGCGCCACCGGGACAGACTCTGGCTACACCTTC.